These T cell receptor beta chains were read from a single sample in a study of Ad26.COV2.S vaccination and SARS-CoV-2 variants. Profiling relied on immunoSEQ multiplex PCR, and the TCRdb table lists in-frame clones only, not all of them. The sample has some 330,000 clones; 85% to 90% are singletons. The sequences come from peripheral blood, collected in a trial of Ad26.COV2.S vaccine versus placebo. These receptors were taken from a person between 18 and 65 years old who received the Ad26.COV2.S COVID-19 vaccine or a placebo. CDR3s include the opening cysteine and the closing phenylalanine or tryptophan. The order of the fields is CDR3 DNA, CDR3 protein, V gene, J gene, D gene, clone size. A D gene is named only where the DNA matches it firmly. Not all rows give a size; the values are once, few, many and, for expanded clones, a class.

CDR3nt: TGTGCCAGCAGTTTTCCGCCCGTATACAATGAGCAGTTCTTC
CDR3aa: CASSFPPVYNEQFF
v_gene: TRBV27
j_gene: TRBJ2-1
d_gene: NA
abundance: NA

CDR3nt: TGCGCCAGCAGCTTGGGGGACAGGGGGCACTTTGGCTACACCTTC
CDR3aa: CASSLGDRGHFGYTF
v_gene: TRBV5-1
j_gene: TRBJ1-2
d_gene: TRBD1
abundance: NA

CDR3nt: TGTGCCACCAGCAGCCCCAGGGCAGGCCAAGAGACCCAGTACTTC
CDR3aa: CATSSPRAGQETQYF
v_gene: TRBV15
j_gene: TRBJ2-5
d_gene: NA
abundance: NA

CDR3nt: TGTGCCAGTACCCCGGGACAGGGGGCGATTACGCAGTATTTT
CDR3aa: CASTPGQGAITQYF
v_gene: TRBV19
j_gene: TRBJ2-3
d_gene: TRBD1
abundance: NA

CDR3nt: TGCGCCAGCAGCCAAGAGTTTGCGGGAGGGCCAGGAAACATTCAGTACTTC
CDR3aa: CASSQEFAGGPGNIQYF
v_gene: TRBV4-3
j_gene: TRBJ2-4
d_gene: TRBD2
abundance: once

CDR3nt: TGTGCCAGCAGCTTCGACCGGTCAGGAGGCTACACCTTC
CDR3aa: CASSFDRSGGYTF
v_gene: TRBV11-2
j_gene: TRBJ1-2
d_gene: NA
abundance: NA

CDR3nt: TGTGCCAGCAGCTTAGCGTCTGGGTCAGGGGCCAACGTCCTGACTTTC
CDR3aa: CASSLASGSGANVLTF
v_gene: TRBV7-2
j_gene: TRBJ2-6
d_gene: NA
abundance: NA

CDR3nt: TGTGCCAGCTCACCCCAACCTCAGGGGGTGTACACTGAAGCTTTCTTT
CDR3aa: CASSPQPQGVYTEAFF
v_gene: TRBV18
j_gene: TRBJ1-1
d_gene: TRBD1
abundance: NA

CDR3nt: TGTGCCAGCAGTTACGCTGAGAGGGGGAATGAGCAGTTCTTC
CDR3aa: CASSYAERGNEQFF
v_gene: TRBV6-5
j_gene: TRBJ2-1
d_gene: NA
abundance: NA

CDR3nt: TGTGCCAGCAGTTTGACGAGGGACCCGAGCTCCTATAATTCACCCCTCCACTTT
CDR3aa: CASSLTRDPSSYNSPLHF
v_gene: TRBV28
j_gene: TRBJ1-6
d_gene: NA
abundance: once

CDR3nt: TGTGCCACCAGTGAAGGGTACAATCAGCCCCAGCATTTT
CDR3aa: CATSEGYNQPQHF
v_gene: TRBV24-1
j_gene: TRBJ1-5
d_gene: NA
abundance: NA

CDR3nt: TGCGCCAGCAGCCAAGACAGGGGGCTTAACTATGGCTACACCTTC
CDR3aa: CASSQDRGLNYGYTF
v_gene: TRBV4-3
j_gene: TRBJ1-2
d_gene: TRBD1
abundance: NA

CDR3nt: TGCGCCAGCAGCCAAGAAAGATCCTATGGCTACACCTTC
CDR3aa: CASSQERSYGYTF
v_gene: TRBV4-1
j_gene: TRBJ1-2
d_gene: NA
abundance: NA

CDR3nt: TGTGCCAGCACCCGTACCCCGAACACTGAAGCTTTCTTT
CDR3aa: CASTRTPNTEAFF
v_gene: TRBV2
j_gene: TRBJ1-1
d_gene: NA
abundance: NA

CDR3nt: TGTGCCAGCAGCCGGACGGAGGGATATGGCTACACCTTC
CDR3aa: CASSRTEGYGYTF
v_gene: TRBV5-4
j_gene: TRBJ1-2
d_gene: NA
abundance: NA

CDR3nt: TGCGCCAGCAGAGAAAATTTCGTAGGCACTGAAGCTTTCTTT
CDR3aa: CASRENFVGTEAFF
v_gene: TRBV10-2
j_gene: TRBJ1-1
d_gene: NA
abundance: NA

CDR3nt: TGTGCCAGCTCACCCCCTGACAGGACTGAAGCTTTCTTT
CDR3aa: CASSPPDRTEAFF
v_gene: TRBV18
j_gene: TRBJ1-1
d_gene: NA
abundance: NA

CDR3nt: TGTGCCAGCAGCGTTGAAGGAGCGGGGCAATACAATGAGCAGTTCTTC
CDR3aa: CASSVEGAGQYNEQFF
v_gene: TRBV9
j_gene: TRBJ2-1
d_gene: TRBD2
abundance: once

CDR3nt: TGCGCCAGCAGCCAAGATTTACGAGATCTCTATGGCTACACCTTC
CDR3aa: CASSQDLRDLYGYTF
v_gene: TRBV4-1
j_gene: TRBJ1-2
d_gene: NA
abundance: NA

CDR3nt: TGCGCCAGCAGCCAAGACTGGGGGGGTCAGCCCCAGCATTTT
CDR3aa: CASSQDWGGQPQHF
v_gene: TRBV4-3
j_gene: TRBJ1-5
d_gene: NA
abundance: NA

CDR3nt: TGTGCCAGCAGACGCCTAGACAGCGGTAACTATGGCTACACCTTC
CDR3aa: CASRRLDSGNYGYTF
v_gene: TRBV6-5
j_gene: TRBJ1-2
d_gene: NA
abundance: NA

CDR3nt: TGTGCCACCAGTGATTTAGGGTCATTAAGCCTCAACTCTGGAAACACCATATATTTT
CDR3aa: CATSDLGSLSLNSGNTIYF
v_gene: TRBV24-1
j_gene: TRBJ1-3
d_gene: NA
abundance: NA

CDR3nt: TGTGCCAGCAGTTCCCGGAACCAGGGAGGTGGGACCCAGTACTTC
CDR3aa: CASSSRNQGGGTQYF
v_gene: TRBV28
j_gene: TRBJ2-5
d_gene: NA
abundance: few

CDR3nt: TGTGCCAGCAGTGCCCGGGACAGGCTTTATGGGGGCTACACCTTC
CDR3aa: CASSARDRLYGGYTF
v_gene: TRBV27
j_gene: TRBJ1-2
d_gene: TRBD1
abundance: NA

CDR3nt: TGCGCCAGCAGCCTCGGGACAGGGGACTATGGCTACACCTTC
CDR3aa: CASSLGTGDYGYTF
v_gene: TRBV5-1
j_gene: TRBJ1-2
d_gene: TRBD1
abundance: NA

CDR3nt: TGCGCCAGCAGTCGATTGGGGCGGGGGGAAGGCAATGAGCAGTTCTTC
CDR3aa: CASSRLGRGEGNEQFF
v_gene: TRBV5-1
j_gene: TRBJ2-1
d_gene: TRBD2
abundance: NA

CDR3nt: TGTGCCAGCTCACCTCCGACATCCATGAACACTGAAGCTTTCTTT
CDR3aa: CASSPPTSMNTEAFF
v_gene: TRBV18
j_gene: TRBJ1-1
d_gene: NA
abundance: NA

CDR3nt: TGTGCCAGCAGTTACTCGAAAAGGGACGGAGCTTTCTTT
CDR3aa: CASSYSKRDGAFF
v_gene: TRBV6-5
j_gene: TRBJ1-1
d_gene: NA
abundance: NA

CDR3nt: TGTGCCAGCACTCCCCAGCTAGCAGTTGAAGAGACCCAGTACTTC
CDR3aa: CASTPQLAVEETQYF
v_gene: TRBV7-2
j_gene: TRBJ2-5
d_gene: NA
abundance: NA

CDR3nt: TGTGCCAGCAACCCCCGTCATAACTATGGCTACACCTTC
CDR3aa: CASNPRHNYGYTF
v_gene: TRBV19
j_gene: TRBJ1-2
d_gene: NA
abundance: NA

CDR3nt: TGTGCCAGCAGCAAACAGGGGGTACAAGAGACCCAGTACTTC
CDR3aa: CASSKQGVQETQYF
v_gene: TRBV21-1
j_gene: TRBJ2-5
d_gene: NA
abundance: NA

CDR3nt: TGTGCCAGCAAACCCCTCGTGTACACTGAAGCTTTCTTT
CDR3aa: CASKPLVYTEAFF
v_gene: TRBV12-3/TRBV12-4
j_gene: TRBJ1-1
d_gene: NA
abundance: NA

CDR3nt: TGTGCCAGCAGCCAAGATTGGGGGGCCGGCACAGATACGCAGTATTTT
CDR3aa: CASSQDWGAGTDTQYF
v_gene: TRBV3-1/TRBV3-2
j_gene: TRBJ2-3
d_gene: NA
abundance: NA

CDR3nt: TGTGCCAGCAGCACCTCAGGGGGGGATACGCAGTATTTT
CDR3aa: CASSTSGGDTQYF
v_gene: TRBV9
j_gene: TRBJ2-3
d_gene: NA
abundance: NA

CDR3nt: TGTGCCAGCAGTTACTCACCGGGACAGAGCCGTAGGGAGCAGTACTTC
CDR3aa: CASSYSPGQSRREQYF
v_gene: TRBV6-5
j_gene: TRBJ2-7
d_gene: TRBD1
abundance: NA

CDR3nt: TGTGCCAGCAGTTACGTCCTGGGGTCTCTTTTCCGGGAAGGTACTGAAGCTTTCTTT
CDR3aa: CASSYVLGSLFREGTEAFF
v_gene: TRBV6-2/TRBV6-3
j_gene: TRBJ1-1
d_gene: NA
abundance: many

CDR3nt: TGTGCCAGCAGCCGGGACAGACTAGCCACTGAAGCTTTCTTT
CDR3aa: CASSRDRLATEAFF
v_gene: TRBV7-2
j_gene: TRBJ1-1
d_gene: TRBD1
abundance: once

CDR3nt: TGTGCCAGCAGCTTAGTTACCGATATGAACACTGAAGCTTTCTTT
CDR3aa: CASSLVTDMNTEAFF
v_gene: TRBV7-9
j_gene: TRBJ1-1
d_gene: NA
abundance: NA

CDR3nt: TGTGCCAGCAGTAGTCCCGGGACAGGAAAAGAGACCCAGTACTTC
CDR3aa: CASSSPGTGKETQYF
v_gene: TRBV28
j_gene: TRBJ2-5
d_gene: TRBD1
abundance: NA

CDR3nt: TGTGCCAGCAGTTACTTTACCCTAGAGAGCACCGGGGAGCTGTTTTTT
CDR3aa: CASSYFTLESTGELFF
v_gene: TRBV6-2/TRBV6-3
j_gene: TRBJ2-2
d_gene: NA
abundance: NA

CDR3nt: TGTGCCAGCAGTTATGGGACAGGTGTTTCGACCCAGTACTTC
CDR3aa: CASSYGTGVSTQYF
v_gene: TRBV6-2/TRBV6-3
j_gene: TRBJ2-5
d_gene: TRBD1
abundance: NA

CDR3nt: TGTGCCAGCGGAACAGGGTACGGCTACACCTTC
CDR3aa: CASGTGYGYTF
v_gene: TRBV28
j_gene: TRBJ1-2
d_gene: NA
abundance: once

CDR3nt: TGTGCCACCAGTGCCAGCGGGACAGGTAGCACAGATACGCAGTATTTT
CDR3aa: CATSASGTGSTDTQYF
v_gene: TRBV24-1
j_gene: TRBJ2-3
d_gene: NA
abundance: NA

CDR3nt: TGTGCCAGTAGTCTAGGACAGGGGAGCTATGGCTACACCTTC
CDR3aa: CASSLGQGSYGYTF
v_gene: TRBV19
j_gene: TRBJ1-2
d_gene: TRBD1
abundance: NA

CDR3nt: TGTGCCAGCAGCGCTTCCGGGCTTTCTAGCGGTCAAAGGGGAAACATTCAGTACTTC
CDR3aa: CASSASGLSSGQRGNIQYF
v_gene: TRBV9
j_gene: TRBJ2-4
d_gene: TRBD2
abundance: NA

CDR3nt: TGTGCCAGCAGTTTAGACGCCAGAGGCTACACCTTC
CDR3aa: CASSLDARGYTF
v_gene: TRBV12-3/TRBV12-4
j_gene: TRBJ1-2
d_gene: NA
abundance: few

CDR3nt: TGTGCCAGCAGCGATGAAACACCCACCGGACTAGCTGAAAGCACAGATACGCAGTATTTT
CDR3aa: CASSDETPTGLAESTDTQYF
v_gene: TRBV9
j_gene: TRBJ2-3
d_gene: TRBD2
abundance: NA

CDR3nt: TGTGCCAGTAGTACTGGACAGGGAATCACTGAAGCTTTCTTT
CDR3aa: CASSTGQGITEAFF
v_gene: TRBV19
j_gene: TRBJ1-1
d_gene: TRBD1
abundance: once

CDR3nt: TGTGCCAGTAGTCCCCGTCTAGCATCCAATGAGCAGTTCTTC
CDR3aa: CASSPRLASNEQFF
v_gene: TRBV19
j_gene: TRBJ2-1
d_gene: NA
abundance: NA

CDR3nt: TGTGCCAGCAGCTCCGACCCATACCAGCCCCAGCATTTT
CDR3aa: CASSSDPYQPQHF
v_gene: TRBV7-9
j_gene: TRBJ1-5
d_gene: NA
abundance: NA

CDR3nt: TGTGCCAGCAGTTACGATGGGGCGGGGGAGCGCTACACCTTC
CDR3aa: CASSYDGAGERYTF
v_gene: TRBV6-6
j_gene: TRBJ1-2
d_gene: NA
abundance: once

CDR3nt: TGTGCCAGCAGCGACGATATTGGGGGGAGCTCCTACGAGCAGTACTTC
CDR3aa: CASSDDIGGSSYEQYF
v_gene: TRBV5-8
j_gene: TRBJ2-7
d_gene: NA
abundance: NA

CDR3nt: TGCGCCAGCAGCTCTCGGGAAGGCTCCTACAATGAGCAGTTCTTC
CDR3aa: CASSSREGSYNEQFF
v_gene: TRBV5-1
j_gene: TRBJ2-1
d_gene: NA
abundance: NA

CDR3nt: TGCGCCAGCAGCCAAGATAGGGTCGGGGGCCCCTACGAGCAGTACTTC
CDR3aa: CASSQDRVGGPYEQYF
v_gene: TRBV4-3
j_gene: TRBJ2-7
d_gene: NA
abundance: NA

CDR3nt: TGCGCCAGCAGCCAAGAGGACAGGGGGCTTTCACCCCTCCACTTT
CDR3aa: CASSQEDRGLSPLHF
v_gene: TRBV4-3
j_gene: TRBJ1-6
d_gene: TRBD1
abundance: NA

CDR3nt: TGTGCCAGCAGCTTGAGGGGGGCGCGTCTTCAGAACTATGGCTACACCTTC
CDR3aa: CASSLRGARLQNYGYTF
v_gene: TRBV13
j_gene: TRBJ1-2
d_gene: NA
abundance: NA

CDR3nt: TGTGCCAGCAGTCTGGGACTCTTGGAGGGCACTGAAGCTTTCTTT
CDR3aa: CASSLGLLEGTEAFF
v_gene: TRBV7-2
j_gene: TRBJ1-1
d_gene: NA
abundance: NA

CDR3nt: TGTGCCAGCAGACCATTACCGAGCACAGATACGCAGTATTTT
CDR3aa: CASRPLPSTDTQYF
v_gene: TRBV6-6
j_gene: TRBJ2-3
d_gene: NA
abundance: NA

CDR3nt: TGTGCCAGCAGCTTAGGTGGAACCGGGACAAATTCACCCCTCCACTTT
CDR3aa: CASSLGGTGTNSPLHF
v_gene: TRBV7-8
j_gene: TRBJ1-6
d_gene: NA
abundance: once

CDR3nt: TGTGCCAGCAGTGGACAGGGGCTCAACTATGGCTACACCTTC
CDR3aa: CASSGQGLNYGYTF
v_gene: TRBV25-1
j_gene: TRBJ1-2
d_gene: TRBD1
abundance: NA